The 13 T cell receptor beta chains given below trace back to one sample, sequenced in a study of T-cell reconstitution after alpha-beta-depleted transplantation in children. Construction of the TCRbeta library involved unique molecular identifiers. One entry per CDR3 protein, called by TCRdb with MiXCR from the PCR reads. The sample lists about 72,000 distinct CDR3 sequences, about 7.3% occurring once. The sample here was PBMCs from the stem cell graft donor, taken from the stem cell graft. These receptors originate from a human donor who donated a stem cell graft to a child with acute lymphoblastic leukemia.

This clonotype has at least ten counts. CDR3 bases: TGCGCCAGCAGCTTGGGGGGGTTGAGAGAGACCCAGTACTTC. Its protein is CASSLGGLRETQYF. The chain carries TRBV5-1 and TRBJ2-5; D may correspond to TRBD1 or TRBD2 (5 bases each). Per the germline V gene, CDR1 is SGHRS and CDR2 is YFSETQ. Trimming removed 0 bases at V and 4 bases at J, with 10 bases between. This CDR3 contains 14 residues. The variable domain in full, with the rest retrieved from reference TRBV5-1 and TRBJ2-5, is KAGVTQTPRYLIKTRGQQVTLSCSPISGHRSVSWYQQTPGQGLQFLFEYFSETQRNKGNFPGRFSGRQFSNSRSEMNVSTLELGDSALYLCASSLGGLRETQYFGPGTRLLVL.

This clonotype was counted ten times or more. V is TRBV12-3 or TRBV12-4 and J is TRBJ2-6; 7 nucleotides agree with TRBD1. The trim removed 5 bases at V and 0 bases at J, leaving 4 bases unmatched. This CDR3 has 16 amino acids. CDR3 nucleotides: TGTGCCAGCAGTCCGACAGGGCGCTCTGGGGCCAACGTCCTGACTTTC. It specifies CASSPTGRSGANVLTF.

The chain couples TRBV6-2 or TRBV6-3 to TRBJ2-7; weak D call: TRBD2 (6 bases). V lost 8 bases and J lost 4, with 18 bases in between. The CDR3 is 14 residues long. CDR1 MNHEY and CDR2 SVGEGT come from the germline V gene. CDR3 coding DNA: TGTGCCAGCGGCCTTAGTAGCGGATCTTACGAGCAGTACTTC. This sequence encodes CASGLSSGSYEQYF.

This clonotype occurred many times. This rearrangement joins TRBV2 to TRBJ1-3, with D unresolved. Per germline, CDR1 SNHLY and CDR2 FYNNEI. Trimming shortened V by 7 bases and J by 0 bases, and 10 bases separated the two germline ends. The CDR3 covers 14 residues. In DNA form, the CDR3 reads TGTGCCAGCACCCAGTCGATCTCTGGAAACACCATATATTTT. Translating gives CASTQSISGNTIYF.

Ten or more counts support this clonotype. The chain has TRBV6-4 and TRBJ1-3; 12 positions match TRBD1. CDR1 is MRHNA and CDR2 is SNTAGT in the germline V gene. V dropped 0 bases and J dropped 3; count of bases not matched to a gene: 6. The CDR3 length is 18 residues. The CDR3 reads CASSDSGTGGKGGNTIYF. DNA for the CDR3: TGTGCCAGCAGTGACTCCGGGACAGGGGGCAAAGGTGGAAACACCATATATTTT.

This clonotype was found many times. The junction and the germline gene differ at one end; a read error may be behind it. The V call is TRBV12-3 or TRBV12-4, the J call TRBJ2-1; no reliable D call. CDR3 size: 14 residues. CDR3: CSSSLTRANNEQFF. The DNA of the CDR3 is TGTTCCAGCAGTTTAACCCGGGCCAACAATGAGCAGTTCTTC.

This clonotype was observed at least ten times. V gene TRBV24-1 combines with J gene TRBJ1-2, with TRBD1 as a possible D gene (5 bases). Per germline, CDR1 KGHDR and CDR2 SFDVKD. V lost 1 base and J 6 bases, leaving 11 bases between the germline ends. This CDR3 spans 14 amino acids. CDR3 DNA: TGTGCCACCAGTGATTTCGGCAGGGAGCATGGCTACACCTTC. It yields the protein CATSDFGREHGYTF.

This clonotype was observed at least ten times. The chain combines TRBV2 with TRBJ2-7; tentatively, D is TRBD2 (5 bases). In germline, CDR1 is SNHLY, CDR2 FYNNEI. This CDR3 is 13 amino acids long. The V gene lost 6 bases and the J gene lost 3 bases, with 12 bases spanning the gap. The CDR3 sequence: CASSVHGGYEQYF. DNA for the CDR3: TGTGCCAGCAGCGTCCATGGAGGCTACGAGCAGTACTTC.

This clonotype has more than one count but fewer than ten. The chain joins TRBV7-2 to TRBJ1-5; tentative D call: TRBD1 (5 bases). CDR1 and CDR2 from the germline V gene are SGHTA and FQGNSA. CDR3 length: 15 residues. The V gene lost 4 bases and the J gene lost 4 bases, with 14 bases spanning the gap. As DNA, the CDR3 is TGTGCCAGCAGCTCCCTCGGGGGAGTAAATCAGCCCCAGCATTTT. It translates to CASSSLGGVNQPQHF.

At least ten counts were recorded for this clonotype. The chain links TRBV9 to TRBJ1-2; D not certain. V lost 6 bases to trimming and J lost 8 bases, with 14 bases between them. This CDR3 is 12 amino acids long. In germline, CDR1 is SGDLS, CDR2 YYNGEE. CDR3 sequence reads: CASTSRVDGYTF. Here the CDR3 DNA reads TGTGCCAGCACCTCGCGAGTTGACGGCTACACCTTC.

This clonotype occurred many times. The chain is built from TRBV7-2 and TRBJ2-5, with 8 positions matching TRBD2. V dropped 0 bases and J dropped 3; count of bases not matched to a gene: 6. The germline V gene encodes CDR1 SGHTA and CDR2 FQGNSA. The CDR3 runs 16 residues. In DNA, the CDR3 is TGTGCCAGCAGCTTAGCTCTCGCGGGGGGTAAAGAGACCCAGTACTTC. Protein product: CASSLALAGGKETQYF.

This clonotype was seen at least ten times. The chain is built from TRBV19 and TRBJ2-7; TRBD1 aligns across 8 bases. With V trimmed by 4 bases and J by 4 bases, 9 bases remained unmatched. The CDR3 loop spans 15 amino acids. The V gene's germline CDR1 is LNHDA and CDR2 SQIVND (reference sequence). In DNA, the CDR3 is TGTGCCAGTAGTACGCCGGGACAGGCTGTATACGAGCAGTACTTC. It encodes CASSTPGQAVYEQYF.

This clonotype was seen many times. The chain has TRBV28 and TRBJ2-2; TRBD1 aligns across 9 bases. CDR3 length: 18 amino acids. The V gene end was trimmed by 4 bases and the J gene end by 0 bases; junction bases not matched to a gene: 9. Germline loops: CDR1 MDHEN, CDR2 SYDVKM. The CDR3 DNA reads TGTGCCAGCAGTTCCTTACAGGGGGCGGCCGCGAACACCGGGGAGCTGTTTTTT. This encodes CASSSLQGAAANTGELFF.